This TCR beta chain originates from a study of blood T cell repertoires in COVID-19. Study information: The study drew acute and convalescent COVID-19 samples from the United States, Italy and Spain. In each case, the material was cDNA or gDNA derived from T cells, B-cell-depleted T cells, or PBMCs.

In the authors' workflow: From reference gene primer amplification, estimates of nucleated cell counts were derived. Sequencing used immunoSEQ multiplex PCR; TCRdb keeps in-frame clones, though not all of them. The D gene and trimming were derived from the DNA, and the V and J assignments and clone size from that table. The sample shows a few hundred thousand clones, around 92% of them seen only once. This CDR3 has 16 amino acids. Germline-derived CDR1 and CDR2 are SGHTA and FQGNSA. V gave up 5 bases and J gave up 0 bases; unmatched junction bases: 2. This TCR was sampled from a woman aged 30 to 39 with COVID-19, enrolled during active disease. The chain combines TRBV7-2 with TRBJ2-2; 11 bases line up with TRBD2. Sequenced material: peripheral blood. The CDR3 is CASSTTSGANTGELFF. CDR3 coding DNA: TGTGCCAGCAGCACGACTAGCGGGGCGAACACCGGGGAGCTGTTTTTT.